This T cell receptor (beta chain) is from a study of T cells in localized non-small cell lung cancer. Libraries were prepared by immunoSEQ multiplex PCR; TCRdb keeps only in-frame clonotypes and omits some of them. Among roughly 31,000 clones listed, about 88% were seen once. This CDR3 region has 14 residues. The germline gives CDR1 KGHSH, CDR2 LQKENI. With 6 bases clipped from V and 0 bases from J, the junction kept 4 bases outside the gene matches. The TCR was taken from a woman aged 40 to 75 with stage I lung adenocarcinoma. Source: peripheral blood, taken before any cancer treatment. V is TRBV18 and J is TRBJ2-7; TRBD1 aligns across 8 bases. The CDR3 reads CASSSGQDSYEQYF. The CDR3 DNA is TGTGCCAGCTCGTCGGGACAGGACTCCTACGAGCAGTACTTC.